This TCR beta chain emerged from a study of CD8+CD57+ T cells in acquired aplastic anemia. Study background: Sorted CD4+ and CD8+ cells gave a mean 3.2 ug DNA, range about 0.17 to 27.4 ug. General study points: Patients and controls shared roughly 28 CD8+ CDR3 sequences, which appeared highly expressed in patients and within their immunodominant clones.

A word on this clonotype: Antigen specificity is unknown.

It was genomic DNA that served as the template for profiling TCR beta VDJ and CDR3. TCRdb redid the calling of the reads with MiXCR, one entry per CDR3 protein. The table has 200,000 or so distinct CDR3 sequences, 64% seen once; the top ten hold 40% to 55%. Per the germline V gene, CDR1 is DFQATT and CDR2 is SNEGSKA (reference sequence). The CDR3 length is 13 residues. Trimming stripped 3 bases from V and 1 base from J, with 9 bases between. The sample consisted of sorted CD4+, CD8+, or CD8+CD57+ T cells (not recorded which) from PBMCs. The source of this sequence is a human donor with severe aplastic anemia or a healthy control (not recorded which). The gene calls are TRBV20-1 and TRBJ2-5; no definite D call. The CDR3 nucleotides read TGCAGTGCTAGCGGCCTGGGCCAAGAGACCCAGTACTTC. Translation gives CSASGLGQETQYF.